This TCR beta chain was identified during a study of blood T cells in healthy people across ages. Study background: Researchers report that template switching captured about one barcoded beta molecule per two T cells.

A second about 7 to 11 cycle PCR used barcoded and J-beta primers. TCRdb passed the 5' RACE reads through MiXCR, listing each CDR3 protein once. The sample carries around 780,000 distinct CDR3 sequences, roughly 50% recorded once. In regard to this clonotype: Its specificity is unknown.

V was clipped by 5 bases and J by 15 bases; unmatched bases: 1. CDR3 length: 10 residues. Findings and limits, study-wide: With donor CMV status unknown, expanded clonotype changes were possibly confounded. Observed TCR beta diversity showed a strong correlation with the percentage of naive T cells as measured by flow cytometry.

The genes are TRBV12-3 or TRBV12-4 and TRBJ1-6, with TRBD1 identical over 7 bases. Sequencing used blood. This clonotype was obtained from a man in his forties in good health. The CDR3 sequence: CASSGDSLHF. The CDR3 region has the DNA TGTGCCAGCAGTGGGGACAGCCTCCACTTT.